This record looks at one T cell receptor beta chain sequence and its context. This clonotype was counted a few times. No cognate antigen has been identified for it. Within one base of it there is no much larger clone, and no base qualities were kept. Systemically healthy Caucasian individuals from Russia, around 39 in total and aged about 6 to 95 years, were included as donors. Each donor gave 8.5 to 10 milliliters of peripheral blood, collected into EDTA-treated Vacutainer tubes. Ficoll-Paque density-gradient centrifugation was used to isolate PBMCs, with at least 7 million per sample. Trizol reagent was used to extract total RNA from PBMCs, with at least 5.5 micrograms per sample. For every donor, an aliquot of PBMCs went through flow cytometry to measure the percentages of naive CD45RAhigh/CD27high T cells. This specimen belongs to a study of blood T cells in healthy people across ages (dated by TCRdb to between 2014 and 2016). About the investigation overall: In model experiments, roughly one uniquely barcoded TCR beta cDNA molecule per two T cells was captured by template switching. The donors were divided into four age groups: young (average around 15 years), middle-aged (approximately 39), aged (around 59) and long-lived (roughly 82). For two donors (one aged 18 to 30 and one aged 80 or older), the study analyzed two additional independent replicas of 1 million unique cDNA reads from the same blood draw. To avoid experimental bias, donors of different ages were spread randomly across the sequencing lanes. The study measured age-related changes in TCR beta repertoire diversity using deep sequencing normalized with unique cDNA molecular identifiers. What the authors observed across the whole study: The percentage of naive T cells measured by flow cytometry correlated strongly with observed TCR beta diversity. Bulk unsorted PBMC profiling prevented conclusive comparison of naive and antigen-experienced compartments. Compared with the aged group, more naive CD4+ T cells, fewer expanded clones and increased TCR diversity were shown by the long-lived group, suggesting age selection. Estimates of total diversity based on one million sequenced T cells were regarded as lower bounds and as underestimates. Because donor CMV infection status was unknown, age-related changes in expanded clonotypes were potentially confounded. As age increased, observed TCR beta diversity per million T cells dropped in a roughly linear way, and a significant reduction was already evident by age about 36.

The method was 5' RACE. The run used an Illumina HiSeq 2500. A second PCR of roughly 6 to 11 cycles was run with a J-beta primer mix and a sample-barcoded 5' primer. A unique molecular identifier was introduced onto each TCR beta cDNA molecule by a template-switch 5' adaptor carrying 12 random nucleotides. At least 2.5 million CDR3-containing paired-end reads were obtained from each sample. First-strand cDNA synthesis was performed from all RNA using the Mint cDNA synthesis kit, with priming by a TRBC-specific oligonucleotide. Following uracil-DNA glycosylase treatment, a first 18-cycle PCR with universal primers M1SS and BC2_uni_R was performed on all cDNA. Per the source publication's procedure: For normalization, 1 million high-quality reads were randomly selected from each sample, with every read carrying a distinct molecular identifier. Instead of being binned into consensus sequences, reads with shared molecular identifiers were discarded. CDR3 identification, clonotype clustering and error correction used MiTCR with a Q25 quality threshold and the strictest error-elimination algorithm. A nonparametric unseen species model with Euler transformation was used to estimate a lower bound on total TCR beta diversity. The public reads were reanalyzed by TCRdb: fastp trimming at Q25, MiXCR alignment, in-frame beta chains only. When rows share a CDR3 protein, they turn into one entry using the most common DNA and genes. The V and J calls were not made by the authors but by TCRdb's processing. The table for this sample lists roughly 1.5 million distinct CDR3 sequences; 42% of them were counted only once. The ten largest clones capture just over 4% of the sample.

V loses 2 bases, J loses 4 bases, and the germline ends lie 9 bases apart. Per the germline V gene, MGHRA is the CDR1 and YSYEKL is the CDR2. Inclusive of the bounding cysteine and phenylalanine, the CDR3 is 14 residues long. Left in the record is the CDR3 DNA by itself, 42 bases read in frame from the first base. The rearrangement joined TRBV4-1 to TRBJ2-1, with TRBD1 as a weak D call on 6 bases. Sequenced input: blood. The clonotype originates from a woman between 18 and 29 years old in good health. The bases are TGCGCCAGCAGCCAAACAAGGGGGTACAATGAGCAGTTCTTC. Translation gives CASSQTRGYNEQFF.